This T cell receptor (beta chain) comes out of a study of PD-1 blockade in classical Hodgkin lymphoma. The germline V gene has CDR1 SNHLY and CDR2 FYNNEI. The germline V and J ends were trimmed by 6 bases and 10 bases, with 13 bases remaining between them. The CDR3 has 12 amino acids. The table came from immunoSEQ multiplex PCR; TCRdb's copy has only in-frame clones and leaves some out. The sample lists tens of thousands of clones; 85% to 90% were seen once. There are a few counts of this clone. Its antigen remains unknown. Findings and limits, study-wide: Healthy donors reportedly exceeded newly diagnosed patients in baseline TCR diversity.

Described time point: cycle 4 day 1 (C4D1), after more than 5 weeks of nivolumab. Brentuximab vedotin exposure varied, and every patient relapsed after autologous stem cell transplantation. Magnetic negative selection served to purify CD4+ T cells out of PBMCs that had been thawed. This clonotype was obtained from a human donor with classical Hodgkin lymphoma. Sequencing was performed on CD4+ T cells from blood, taken before the fourth cycle of nivolumab. V gene TRBV2 combines with J gene TRBJ2-1; D may be TRBD2 (6 bases). The CDR3 is CASRASAGEQFF. The DNA for the CDR3 is TGTGCCAGCAGGGCCTCGGCGGGAGAGCAGTTCTTC.